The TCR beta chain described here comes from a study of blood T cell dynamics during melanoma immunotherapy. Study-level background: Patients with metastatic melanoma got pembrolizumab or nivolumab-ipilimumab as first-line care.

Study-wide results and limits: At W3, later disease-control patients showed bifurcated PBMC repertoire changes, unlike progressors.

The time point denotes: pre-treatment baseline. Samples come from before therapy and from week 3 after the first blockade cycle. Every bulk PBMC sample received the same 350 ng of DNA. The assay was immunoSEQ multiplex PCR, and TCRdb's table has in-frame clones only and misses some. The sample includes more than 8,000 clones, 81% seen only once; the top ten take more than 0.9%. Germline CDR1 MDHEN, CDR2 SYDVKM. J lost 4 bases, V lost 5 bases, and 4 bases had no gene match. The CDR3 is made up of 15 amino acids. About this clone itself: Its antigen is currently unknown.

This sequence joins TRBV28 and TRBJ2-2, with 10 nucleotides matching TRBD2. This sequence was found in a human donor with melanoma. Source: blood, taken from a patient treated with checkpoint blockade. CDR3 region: CASSPRLAGTGELFF. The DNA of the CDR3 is TGTGCCAGCAGTCCCAGACTAGCGGGCACCGGGGAGCTGTTTTTT.